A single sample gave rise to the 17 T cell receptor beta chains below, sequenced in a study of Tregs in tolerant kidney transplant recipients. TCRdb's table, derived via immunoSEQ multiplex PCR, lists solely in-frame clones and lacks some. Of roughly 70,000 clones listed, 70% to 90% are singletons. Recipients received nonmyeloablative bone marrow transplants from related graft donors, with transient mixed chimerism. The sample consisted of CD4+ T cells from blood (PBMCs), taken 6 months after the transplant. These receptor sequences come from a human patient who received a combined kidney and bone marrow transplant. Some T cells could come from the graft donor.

The CDR3 region is CASSLDRGREQYF. CDR3 DNA: TGTGCCAGCAGCTTAGATCGGGGTCGCGAGCAGTACTTC. This chain connects TRBV7-8 to TRBJ2-7; D might be TRBD2 (5 bases). This CDR3 has 13 amino acids. The germline V gene encodes CDR1 SGHVS and CDR2 FQNEAQ. Trimming cost V 1 base and J 6 bases, with 10 bases left between them.

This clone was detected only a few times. The CDR3 protein is CASNNPGGTGVYEQYF. In DNA, the CDR3 is TGTGCCAGCAACAACCCGGGGGGGACAGGGGTTTACGAGCAGTACTTC. The chain combines TRBV7-2 with TRBJ2-7; 10 bases align to TRBD1. V lost 7 bases to trimming and J lost 4 bases; unmatched junction nucleotides: 13. CDR3 size: 16 residues. The germline V gene encodes CDR1 SGHTA and CDR2 FQGNSA.

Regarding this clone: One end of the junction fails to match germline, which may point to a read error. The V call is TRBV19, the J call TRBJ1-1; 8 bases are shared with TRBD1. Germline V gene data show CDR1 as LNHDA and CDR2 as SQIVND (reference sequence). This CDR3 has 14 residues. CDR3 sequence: CASRIDRGNTEAFF. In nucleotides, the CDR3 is TGTGCCAGTAGAATAGACAGGGGGAACACTGAAGCTTTCTTT. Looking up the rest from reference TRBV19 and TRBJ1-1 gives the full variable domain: DGGITQSPKYLFRKEGQNVTLSCEQNLNHDAMYWYRQDPGQGLRLIYYSQIVNDFQKGDIAEGYSVSREKKESFPLTVTSAQKNPTAFYLCASRIDRGNTEAFFGQGTRLTVV.

The CDR3 sequence is CASSKGLAGVSYNEQFF. The CDR3 bases are TGTGCCAGCAGCAAAGGTCTAGCGGGGGTCTCCTACAATGAGCAGTTCTTC. V gene TRBV21-1 combines with J gene TRBJ2-1; the D call in the table, TRBD2, was not verified against the DNA. TRBV21-1 has pseudogene status. The CDR3 sequence is 17 residues long.

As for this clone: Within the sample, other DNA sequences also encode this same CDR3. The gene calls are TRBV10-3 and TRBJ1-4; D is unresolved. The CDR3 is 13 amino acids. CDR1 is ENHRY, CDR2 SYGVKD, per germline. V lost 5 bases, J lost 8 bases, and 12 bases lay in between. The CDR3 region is CAISSSSREKLFF. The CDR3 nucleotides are TGTGCCATCAGTTCTTCGTCCAGGGAAAAACTGTTTTTT.

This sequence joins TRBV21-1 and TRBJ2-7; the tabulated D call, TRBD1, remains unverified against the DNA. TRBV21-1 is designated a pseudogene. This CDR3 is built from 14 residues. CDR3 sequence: CASSRDSSSYEQYF. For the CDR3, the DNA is TGTGCCAGCAGCAGGGACAGCAGCTCCTACGAGCAGTACTTC.

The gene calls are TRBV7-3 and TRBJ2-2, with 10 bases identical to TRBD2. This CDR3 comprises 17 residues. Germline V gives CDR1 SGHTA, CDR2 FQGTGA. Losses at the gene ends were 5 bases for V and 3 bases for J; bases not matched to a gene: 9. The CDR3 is CASSLSGGTEHTGELFF. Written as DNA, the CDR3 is TGTGCCAGCAGCCTTAGCGGGGGGACCGAACACACCGGGGAGCTGTTTTTT.

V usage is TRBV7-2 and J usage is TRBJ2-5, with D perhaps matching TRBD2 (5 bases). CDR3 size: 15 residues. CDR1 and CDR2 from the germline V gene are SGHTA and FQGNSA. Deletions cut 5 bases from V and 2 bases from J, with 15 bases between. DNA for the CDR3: TGTGCCAGCAGCCCCATTCTACCGGGGCAAGAGACCCAGTACTTC. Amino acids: CASSPILPGQETQYF. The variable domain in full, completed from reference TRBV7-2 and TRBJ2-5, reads GAGVSQSPSNKVTEKGKDVELRCDPISGHTALYWYRQSLGQGLEFLIYFQGNSAPDKSGLPSDRFSAERTGGSVSTLTIQRTQQEDSAVYLCASSPILPGQETQYFGPGTRLLVL.

The DNA of the CDR3 is TGTGCCAGCAGTTCTGCGAGCGGCCAAGAGACCCAGTACTTC. This codes for CASSSASGQETQYF. This chain links TRBV6-6 with TRBJ2-5; maybe TRBD2 (5 bases). V gave up 4 bases and J gave up 1 base, with 10 bases separating them. The CDR3 has 14 amino acids. Germline V lookup: CDR1 MNHNY, CDR2 SVGAGI (reference sequence).

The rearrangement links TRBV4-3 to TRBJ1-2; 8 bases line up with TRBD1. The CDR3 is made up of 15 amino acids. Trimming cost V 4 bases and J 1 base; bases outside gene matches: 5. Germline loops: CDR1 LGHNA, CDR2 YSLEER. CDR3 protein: CASSLLDRGNYGYTF. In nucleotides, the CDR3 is TGCGCCAGCAGCCTCCTAGACAGGGGTAACTATGGCTACACCTTC.

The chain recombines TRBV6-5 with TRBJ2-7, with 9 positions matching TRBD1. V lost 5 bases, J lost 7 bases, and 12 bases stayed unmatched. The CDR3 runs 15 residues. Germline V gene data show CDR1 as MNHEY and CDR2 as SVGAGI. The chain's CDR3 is CASSGTGTGSREQYF. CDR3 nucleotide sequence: TGTGCCAGCAGTGGCACCGGGACAGGGTCGCGGGAGCAGTACTTC.

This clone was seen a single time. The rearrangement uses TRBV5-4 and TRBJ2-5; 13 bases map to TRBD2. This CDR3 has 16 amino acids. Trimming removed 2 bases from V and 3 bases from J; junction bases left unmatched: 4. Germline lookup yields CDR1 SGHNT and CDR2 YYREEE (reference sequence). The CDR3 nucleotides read TGTGCCAGCAGCTTAAGGGGACTAGCGGGGAAAGAGACCCAGTACTTC. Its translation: CASSLRGLAGKETQYF.

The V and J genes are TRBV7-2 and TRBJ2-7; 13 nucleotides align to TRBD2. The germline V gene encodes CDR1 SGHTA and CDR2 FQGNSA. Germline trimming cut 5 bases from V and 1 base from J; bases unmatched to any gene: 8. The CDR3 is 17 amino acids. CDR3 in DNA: TGTGCCAGCAGCAAATTCGAGGGACTAGCGGGGTCCTACGAGCAGTACTTC. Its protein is CASSKFEGLAGSYEQYF. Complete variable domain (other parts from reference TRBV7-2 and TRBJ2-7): GAGVSQSPSNKVTEKGKDVELRCDPISGHTALYWYRQSLGQGLEFLIYFQGNSAPDKSGLPSDRFSAERTGGSVSTLTIQRTQQEDSAVYLCASSKFEGLAGSYEQYFGPGTRLTVT.

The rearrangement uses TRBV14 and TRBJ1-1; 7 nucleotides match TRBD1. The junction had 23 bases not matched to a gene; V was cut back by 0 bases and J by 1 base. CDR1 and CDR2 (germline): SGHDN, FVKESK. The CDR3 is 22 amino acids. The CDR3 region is CASSQEGLRGSQGEYWNTEAFF. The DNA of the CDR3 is TGTGCCAGCAGCCAAGAAGGTTTGAGGGGATCGCAGGGGGAATATTGGAACACTGAAGCTTTCTTT.

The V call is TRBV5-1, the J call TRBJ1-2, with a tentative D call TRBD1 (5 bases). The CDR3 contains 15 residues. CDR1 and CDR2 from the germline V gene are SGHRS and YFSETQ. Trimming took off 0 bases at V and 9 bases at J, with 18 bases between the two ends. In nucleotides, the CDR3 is TGCGCCAGCAGCTTGGGGGCAGGGATTATTAATAGCTACACCTTC. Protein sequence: CASSLGAGIINSYTF.

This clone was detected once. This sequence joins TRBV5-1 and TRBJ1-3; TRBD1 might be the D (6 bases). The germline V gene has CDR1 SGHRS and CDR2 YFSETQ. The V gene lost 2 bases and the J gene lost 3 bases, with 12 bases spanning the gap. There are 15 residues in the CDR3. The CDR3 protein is CASSFLGAFGNTIYF. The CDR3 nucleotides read TGCGCCAGCAGCTTTCTGGGGGCATTTGGAAACACCATATATTTT.

CDR3 sequence (DNA): TGTGCCAGCAGCACCCAGGGGACCTCTGGAAACACCATATATTTT. Protein sequence: CASSTQGTSGNTIYF. The V and J genes are TRBV7-2 and TRBJ1-3, with a possible D match to TRBD1 (6 bases). The V and J ends lost 5 bases and 0 bases respectively, with 11 bases between them. The CDR3 spans 15 residues. CDR1 and CDR2 from the germline V gene are SGHTA and FQGNSA.